A selection of T cell receptor beta chains follows, all from one sample in a study of T cells in Graves' hyperthyroidism and ophthalmopathy. MiXCR was run by TCRdb on the multiplex PCR reads, yielding one entry per CDR3 protein. The sample yields 750,000 to 950,000 distinct CDR3 sequences, approximately 40% seen once. The sample comprised blood. The receptors were gathered from a man between 18 and 35 years old with Graves' hyperthyroidism. CDR3s include the opening cysteine and the closing phenylalanine or tryptophan. A D gene is named only where the DNA matches it firmly. Clone size is shown for a subset of rows, as once, few, many or a class of expanded clone.

D,size,J,V,DNA,CDR3
TRBD1,NA,TRBJ2-7,TRBV11-2,TGTGCCAGCAGCTTGGGGTCAGGGGGCCACGAGCAGTACTTC,CASSLGSGGHEQYF
NA,NA,TRBJ2-7,TRBV11-3,TGTGCCAGCAGCTTTGAGGGGAACGAGCAGTACTTC,CASSFEGNEQYF
NA,NA,TRBJ2-5,TRBV29-1,TGCAGCGCAGAGGAGGGGGCCAACCAAGAGACCCAGTACTTC,CSAEEGANQETQYF
NA,few,TRBJ1-1,TRBV5-4,TGTGCCAGCAGCTTGGAGGAGACGTGGAACACTGAAGCTTTCTTT,CASSLEETWNTEAFF
TRBD1,NA,TRBJ1-1,TRBV2,TGTGCCAGCAGTACCGGACAGGGGGGATCTGAAGCTTTCTTT,CASSTGQGGSEAFF
TRBD1,NA,TRBJ1-2,TRBV7-9,TGTGCGGGGGACAGGGGGGAGTATGGCTACACCTTC,CAGDRGEYGYTF
TRBD1,few,TRBJ1-2,TRBV20-1,TGCAGTGCTAGAAGGGGGCAGGACTATGGCTACACCTTC,CSARRGQDYGYTF
NA,few,TRBJ1-1,TRBV14,TGTGCCAGCAGTTTATCGGGCGGCTACACTGAAGCTTTCTTT,CASSLSGGYTEAFF
TRBD1,NA,TRBJ1-4,TRBV19,TGTGCCAGTAGTGAAAGGGGGCCGGCAACTAATGAAAAACTGTTTTTT,CASSERGPATNEKLFF
NA,once,TRBJ2-7,TRBV20-1,TGCAGTGCTAGTCGGCCCTCCTACGAGCAGTACTTC,CSASRPSYEQYF
TRBD2,few,TRBJ2-7,TRBV7-3,TGTGCCAGCACGCGTGTCGTTAGAGCGGGATACGAGCAGTACTTC,CASTRVVRAGYEQYF
NA,NA,TRBJ2-7,TRBV9,TGTGCCAGCAGCCACAGGGCGGACGAGCAGTACTTC,CASSHRADEQYF
NA,few,TRBJ2-5,TRBV5-5,TGTGCCAGCAGCTTGGCCTTGGGGCGGGGCCAAGAGACCCAGTACTTC,CASSLALGRGQETQYF
NA,many,TRBJ1-4,TRBV19,TGTGCCAGTAGTGACCTCGTCGGGGAAAAACTGTTTTTT,CASSDLVGEKLFF
TRBD1,few,TRBJ2-5,TRBV5-1,TGCGCCAGCAGCATCGGACAGGGAACCCAAGAGACCCAGTACTTC,CASSIGQGTQETQYF